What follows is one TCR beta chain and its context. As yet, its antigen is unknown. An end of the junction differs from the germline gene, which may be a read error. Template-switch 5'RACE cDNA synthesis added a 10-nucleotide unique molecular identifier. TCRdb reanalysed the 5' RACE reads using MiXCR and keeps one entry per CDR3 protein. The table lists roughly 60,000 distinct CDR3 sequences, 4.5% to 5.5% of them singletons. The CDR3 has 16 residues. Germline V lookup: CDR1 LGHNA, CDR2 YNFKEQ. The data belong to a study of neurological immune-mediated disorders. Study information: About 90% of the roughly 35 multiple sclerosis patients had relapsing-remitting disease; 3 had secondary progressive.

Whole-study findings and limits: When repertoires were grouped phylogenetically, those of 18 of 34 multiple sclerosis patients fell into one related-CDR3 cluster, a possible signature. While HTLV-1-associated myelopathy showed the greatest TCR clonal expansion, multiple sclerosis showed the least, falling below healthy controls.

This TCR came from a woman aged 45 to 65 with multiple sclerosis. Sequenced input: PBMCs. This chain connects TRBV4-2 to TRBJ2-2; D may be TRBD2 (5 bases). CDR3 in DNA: TGTGCCAGCAGCCACGGTCCGGGAAAGGGTGCCGGGGAGCCGTTTTTT. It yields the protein CASSHGPGKGAGEPFF.